What follows is one TCR beta chain and its context. Its target is unknown. This entry belongs to a study of graft-versus-host responses after intestinal transplantation. On the study more broadly: Transplantation in recipients was multivisceral, liver-intestinal, or isolated intestinal.

Measured with immunoSEQ multiplex PCR; TCRdb has only the in-frame clones, and not every one. The table records about 70,000 clones, 90% of them present only once. V was pared by 6 bases and J by 3 bases, with 9 bases between. Germline values: CDR1 MNHEY, CDR2 SVGAGI. The CDR3 has 13 residues. Findings of the study overall: The marrow of recipients harbored GvH clones, and ileum or blood showed some of them first. Elevated graft-versus-host to host-versus-graft clonal ratios in allografts were recorded for patients with graft-donor T cell macrochimerism.

The clonotype comes from a human donor who was the organ donor for an intestinal transplant. The V call is TRBV6-5, the J call TRBJ1-5, with a possible D match to TRBD1 (6 bases). This specimen consisted of unstimulated CD8+ T cells sorted from spleen or lymph node cells, obtained before transplant. This CDR3 is CASRDSNNQPQHF. The CDR3 DNA reads TGTGCCAGCAGGGACAGCAACAATCAGCCCCAGCATTTT.